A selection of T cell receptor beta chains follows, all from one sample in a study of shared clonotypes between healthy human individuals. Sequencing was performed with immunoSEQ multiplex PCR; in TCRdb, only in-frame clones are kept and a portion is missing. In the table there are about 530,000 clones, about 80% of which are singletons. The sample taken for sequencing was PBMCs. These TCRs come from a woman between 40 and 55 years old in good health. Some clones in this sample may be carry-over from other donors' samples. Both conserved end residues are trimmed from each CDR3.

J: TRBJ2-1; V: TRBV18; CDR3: ASRTPTPGQGYNEQF
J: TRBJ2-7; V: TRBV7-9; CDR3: ASSSGLAGGPSYEQY
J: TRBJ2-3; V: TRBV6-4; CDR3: ASFRLAGEPDTQY
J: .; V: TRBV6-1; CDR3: ASSEGAGGSYEQY
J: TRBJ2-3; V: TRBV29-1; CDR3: SVVVGGTDTQY
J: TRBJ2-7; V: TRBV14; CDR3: ASSQDRGGGIPYEQY
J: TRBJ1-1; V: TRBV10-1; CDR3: ASSGEPSGNTEAF
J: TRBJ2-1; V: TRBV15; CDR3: ATGVVDHNEQF
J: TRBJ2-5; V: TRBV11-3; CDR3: ASSLWGQQETQY
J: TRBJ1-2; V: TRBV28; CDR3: AALGQGVISYT